The clone carrying this T cell receptor (beta chain) showed up just once. The sample originates from a study of control samples from healthy donors and cancer patients. Data came from immunoSEQ multiplex PCR; TCRdb stores just in-frame clones and leaves some out. The table has approximately 72,000 clones, 75% to 90% seen once; the top ten hold under 7.5%. What was sequenced was blood. This receptor was identified in a man in his fifties in good health.

CDR3: CASRDRATIYF. In DNA form, the CDR3 reads TGTGCCAGCAGGGACAGGGCCACCATATATTTT. The chain joins TRBV5-6 to TRBJ1-3; 8 nucleotides line up with TRBD1. V was clipped by 5 bases and J by 9 bases; unmatched bases: 1. Germline V gene data show CDR1 as SGHDT and CDR2 as YYEEEE. The CDR3 runs to 11 residues.